Listed below are T cell receptor beta chains from one sample, sequenced in a study of blood T cell repertoires in COVID-19. The repertoire was sequenced with immunoSEQ multiplex PCR; TCRdb's copy has only in-frame clones and lacks some. Of over 90,000 clones listed, around 86% were seen once; the top ten hold 3% to 4%. Sequenced sample: peripheral blood. The receptor source for this set is a woman aged 70-85 years with acute or convalescent COVID-19. The CDR3 runs from the conserved cysteine through the conserved F or W. A D gene is named only where the DNA matches it firmly. Not all rows give a size; the values are once, few, many and, for expanded clones, a class.

cdr3_nt | cdr3_aa | v_call | d_call | clone_size | j_call
TGTGCCAGCAGCGATCTAGGGGCTTCCTACGAGCAGTACTTC | CASSDLGASYEQYF | TRBV5-4 | - | - | TRBJ2-7
TGTGCCAGCTCAGCTAACAGGGGTGGAACTAATGAAAAACTGTTTTTT | CASSANRGGTNEKLFF | TRBV18 | TRBD1 | - | TRBJ1-4
TGTGCCAGCAGCTTCGGACAGGGGGCGCGAGGCTACACCTTC | CASSFGQGARGYTF | TRBV7-2 | TRBD1 | - | TRBJ1-2
TGTGCCTGGACAGGGCATAATGAGCAGTTCTTC | CAWTGHNEQFF | TRBV30 | - | - | TRBJ2-1
TGTGCCAGCAGTTATAGCGGGAGTCCCCAGTTCTTC | CASSYSGSPQFF | TRBV6-4 | TRBD2 | - | TRBJ2-1
TGTGCCAGCACGACTAGCGGGGGGGCCATAGATACGCAGTATTTT | CASTTSGGAIDTQYF | TRBV6-5 | TRBD2 | - | TRBJ2-3
TGTGCCAGCAGCCGGGACTTCCAAGAGACCCAGTACTTC | CASSRDFQETQYF | TRBV13 | - | - | TRBJ2-5
TGTGCCAGCACCAATGGGGGGAGAAACAATGAGCAGTTCTTC | CASTNGGRNNEQFF | TRBV3-1/TRBV3-2 | - | - | TRBJ2-1
TGCGCCAGCCACGGGTCAGCGACTTCCTACGAGCAGTACTTC | CASHGSATSYEQYF | TRBV5-1 | - | - | TRBJ2-7
TGTGCCATCAACCTTGATGGCGGGAGTGGGTACAATGAGCAGTTCTTC | CAINLDGGSGYNEQFF | TRBV10-3 | TRBD2 | - | TRBJ2-1
TGTGCCAGCAGCTTGGCTGGCGGGGCCAGCACAGATACGCAGTATTTT | CASSLAGGASTDTQYF | TRBV5-5 | - | - | TRBJ2-3
TGTGCCACTCGCCAAGCGGGGAAGCTAACAGATACGCAGTATTTT | CATRQAGKLTDTQYF | TRBV6-4 | TRBD2 | - | TRBJ2-3
TGCGCCAGCAGTCCAGGACTTTTATTTACTTACACTGAAGCTTTCTTT | CASSPGLLFTYTEAFF | TRBV5-1 | - | - | TRBJ1-1
TGTGCCAGCACCGGGCGTGGGAGAGCTAACTATGGCTACACCTTC | CASTGRGRANYGYTF | TRBV28 | - | - | TRBJ1-2
TGTGCCACCCGAGCGGGGGGAAACACCGGGGAGCTGTTTTTT | CATRAGGNTGELFF | TRBV19 | TRBD2 | - | TRBJ2-2
TGTGCCAGTAGTATTCAGGCGGGAGCTGTTACAGATACGCAGTATTTT | CASSIQAGAVTDTQYF | TRBV19 | TRBD2 | - | TRBJ2-3
TGTGCCACCTACCCGGGGGGACTCTTCACAGATACGCAGTATTTT | CATYPGGLFTDTQYF | TRBV6-5 | TRBD2 | - | TRBJ2-3
TGTGCCAGCAGCCACACAGGGGACCGAAACTATGGCTACACCTTC | CASSHTGDRNYGYTF | TRBV6-6 | TRBD1 | - | TRBJ1-2
TGCGCCAGCAGCCAAATGACGGACAGAAATCAGCCCCAGCATTTT | CASSQMTDRNQPQHF | TRBV4-1 | - | once | TRBJ1-5
TGTGCCAGCAAGGGGTGGGCTAGCGGGAGTTTGGGGTACAATGAGCAGTTCTTC | CASKGWASGSLGYNEQFF | TRBV2 | TRBD2 | - | TRBJ2-1
TGTGCCAGCAGCTTTACTGGAAACACCATATATTTT | CASSFTGNTIYF | TRBV7-2 | - | once | TRBJ1-3
TGTGCCAGGAGCTATGGGGGCCCCAATACTAATGAAAAACTGTTTTTT | CARSYGGPNTNEKLFF | TRBV6-4 | - | - | TRBJ1-4
TGTGCCAGTAGTACCGAGCGGACAGGGGTTCAGCCCCAGCATTTT | CASSTERTGVQPQHF | TRBV19 | TRBD1 | - | TRBJ1-5
TGTGCCAGCATAGATAGGAGCTCTGGAAACACCATATATTTT | CASIDRSSGNTIYF | TRBV2 | - | - | TRBJ1-3